The 29 T cell receptor beta chains below all came from one sample that was sequenced in a study of regulatory T cells in long-lasting Graves disease (dated by TCRdb to the early 2020s). What the time point label conveys for this sample: newly diagnosed GD, antithyroid drugs for less than 3 months. For both TCR sequencing and RNA sequencing, RNA was extracted from PBMCs using TRIzol. Libraries were built with multiplex PCR. Sequenced using an Illumina HiSeq 4000. CDR3 regions were amplified by Arm-PCR with iRepertoire HTBI primers to construct TCR beta libraries. In-frame beta chains were kept once TCRdb had trimmed the public reads at Q25 with fastp and called clones with MiXCR. All rows with the same CDR3 protein become a single entry with the most common DNA and genes. The table for this sample lists around 250,000 distinct CDR3 sequences; approximately 18% of them were counted only once. The leading ten clones occupy 11% to 15% of the sample.

This same sample was also taken into another study, of T cells in Graves' hyperthyroidism and ophthalmopathy.

Source: peripheral blood mononuclear cells (PBMCs), taken at new diagnosis, from a patient treated with antithyroid drugs. The receptor source for this set is a woman aged 25 to 45 with Graves disease. Donor details come from another sample of the same person, matched by shared clones.

This clonotype showed up just a few times. A read error may be the cause here, since a much bigger clone is one base away. V and J are TRBV5-8 and TRBJ1-2, with D possibly TRBD1 on 5 matching bases. This CDR3 region has 14 residues. Germline V CDR1 and CDR2: SGHTS, YDEGEE. The ends were cut back, 5 bases at V and 4 bases at J, with 15 bases in the middle. The CDR3 is CASRGPKGGYGYTF. CDR3 nucleotide sequence: TGTGCCAGCAGGGGACCCAAAGGAGGCTATGGCTACACCTTC.

This chain connects TRBV7-2 to TRBJ2-3; 12 bases fit TRBD2. J was trimmed by 4 bases and V by 5 bases; bases with no gene match: 4. Germline CDR1 reads SGHTA; CDR2 reads FQGNSA. The CDR3 covers 15 residues. In DNA form, the CDR3 reads TGTGCCAGCAGCCGCACTAGCGGGGGGCCAGATACGCAGTATTTT. This codes for CASSRTSGGPDTQYF.

This clonotype was seen many times. CDR3 sequence (DNA): TGTGCCAGCAGCCTGCTAGCGGGGGTGACCGGGGATGAGCAGTTCTTC. Translating it yields CASSLLAGVTGDEQFF. V is TRBV7-6 and J is TRBJ2-1; 10 nucleotides line up with TRBD2. CDR1 is SGHVS and CDR2 is FNYEAQ in the germline V gene. V lost 5 bases to trimming and J lost 8 bases; unmatched junction nucleotides: 12. The CDR3 loop spans 16 amino acids.

This clonotype has a count of ten or more. V usage is TRBV20-1 and J usage is TRBJ2-1; possibly TRBD2 for D (6 bases). CDR1 is DFQATT and CDR2 is SNEGSKA in the germline V gene (reference sequence). V was shortened by 4 bases and J by 8 bases, with 18 bases between the two germline ends. The CDR3 consists of 14 residues. In DNA, the CDR3 is TGCAGTGCTACACCCGGGATAGCGGAGTATGAGCAGTTCTTC. It yields the protein CSATPGIAEYEQFF.

This clonotype was seen ten or more times. The J gene is TRBJ1-2, the V gene TRBV20-1; the match to TRBD1 covers 11 bases. Looked up from germline, CDR1 is DFQATT and CDR2 is SNEGSKA (reference sequence). V lost 5 bases and J lost 7; bases outside the gene matches: 12. This CDR3 is built from 15 residues. The CDR3 loop is CSASPGTGGLAGYTF. The CDR3 DNA reads TGCAGTGCTTCCCCCGGGACAGGGGGACTTGCTGGCTACACCTTC.

This clonotype was seen at least ten times. The V and J genes are TRBV2 and TRBJ2-1; 15 bases map to TRBD2. The J segment lost 10 bases and the V segment lost 7 bases, leaving 5 bases of the junction unmatched. This CDR3 spans 14 amino acids. Germline V gives CDR1 SNHLY, CDR2 FYNNEI. The CDR3 nucleotides are TGTGCCAGCACAATAGGGACTAGCGGGGGGGAGCAGTTCTTC. It codes for CASTIGTSGGEQFF.

This clonotype appeared many times. One end of the junction varies from germline; a read error may be responsible. DNA for the CDR3: TGTGCCAGCAGCCAAGACGGTGGTGGAACCCATGGCTACACCTTC. Its protein product is CASSQDGGGTHGYTF. The chain is built from TRBV4-1 and TRBJ1-2, with no clear D. CDR1 is MGHRA and CDR2 is YSYEKL in the germline V gene. This CDR3 region has 15 residues.

This clonotype was seen at least ten times. V is TRBV5-5 and J is TRBJ2-2; D possibly uses TRBD1 or TRBD2 (6 bases each). The CDR3 loop spans 15 amino acids. The germline V and J ends were trimmed by 2 bases and 3 bases, with 11 bases remaining between them. Germline assignment: CDR1 SGHKS and CDR2 YYEKEE (reference sequence). DNA for the CDR3: TGTGCCAGCAGCTTTCACAGGGAGGACACCGGGGAGCTGTTTTTT. Its protein product is CASSFHREDTGELFF.

As to this clonotype: A read error is likely, as this CDR3 ends without the conserved phenylalanine or tryptophan. The rearrangement joins TRBV29-1 to TRBJ1-1; D unresolved. The germline V gene encodes CDR1 SQVTM and CDR2 ANQGSEA. The CDR3 contains 10 residues. The germline V and J ends were trimmed by 6 bases and 5 bases, with 7 bases remaining between them. The DNA of the CDR3 is TGCAGCGTGGGGAATACTGAAGCTTTCCTT. Amino acids: CSVGNTEAFL.

This clonotype showed up many times. The chain combines TRBV20-1 with TRBJ2-3, with unresolved D. The CDR3 length is 13 residues. Germline CDR1 is DFQATT and CDR2 is SNEGSKA (reference sequence). Trimming shortened V by 1 base and J by 5 bases, and 10 bases separated the two germline ends. CDR3 protein: CSARVTAKDTQYF. CDR3 nucleotide sequence: TGCAGTGCTAGAGTCACAGCAAAAGATACGCAGTATTTT.

This clonotype showed up many times. The chain carries TRBV16 and TRBJ2-5; TRBD1 matches 10 bases. The CDR3 spans 15 residues. V was pared by 0 bases and J by 5 bases, with 3 bases of the junction left unmatched. The germline V gene encodes CDR1 KGHSY and CDR2 FQNENV. The CDR3 nucleotides are TGTGCCAGCAGCCAATCGGGACAGGGGATGGAGACCCAGTACTTC. Translating it yields CASSQSGQGMETQYF.

This clonotype was picked up many times. V usage is TRBV10-1 and J usage is TRBJ1-1; D may be TRBD1 (6 bases). The V and J ends lost 6 bases and 1 base respectively, with 9 bases between them. This CDR3 has 13 residues. Germline lookup yields CDR1 WNHNN and CDR2 SYGVQD (reference sequence). DNA of the CDR3: TGCGCCAGCAGGCAGGGGCCGAACACTGAAGCTTTCTTT. It translates to CASRQGPNTEAFF.

This clonotype has at least ten counts. One junction end does not reproduce the germline sequence, and a read error may be involved. The chain carries TRBV5-1 and TRBJ1-2; maybe TRBD1 (5 bases). The CDR3 is 14 amino acids. Germline V gives CDR1 SGHRS, CDR2 YFSETQ. In nucleotides, the CDR3 is TGTGCCAGCAGTCTTGACAGCCCTAACTATGGCTACACCTTC. It yields the protein CASSLDSPNYGYTF.

The chain combines TRBV6-1 with TRBJ2-1; TRBD1 might be the D (6 bases). CDR1 MNHNS and CDR2 SASEGT come from the germline V gene. The V end lost 4 bases, the J end lost 9 bases, and 13 bases lay between the germline ends. This CDR3 region has 13 residues. The CDR3 DNA reads TGTGCCAGCAGTGCCCGGACAGACGGTGAGCAGTTCTTC. This encodes CASSARTDGEQFF.

There are many counts of this clonotype. The chain joins TRBV7-2 to TRBJ1-1; 8 nucleotides line up with TRBD1. V dropped 6 bases and J dropped 0; count of bases not matched to a gene: 9. There are 16 residues in the CDR3. Germline V lookup: CDR1 SGHTA, CDR2 FQGNSA. The CDR3 loop is CASSSGQDFMNTEAFF. In DNA, the CDR3 is TGTGCCAGCAGTTCGGGACAGGACTTCATGAACACTGAAGCTTTCTTT.

This clonotype has ten or more counts. V is TRBV6-1 and J is TRBJ1-1; 8 bases are shared with TRBD1. V lost 5 bases to trimming and J lost 5 bases; unmatched junction nucleotides: 7. The CDR3 consists of 14 residues. Germline V lookup: CDR1 MNHNS, CDR2 SASEGT. This chain's CDR3 is CASSPDRVQTEAFF. The CDR3 nucleotides read TGTGCCAGCAGTCCGGACAGGGTCCAGACTGAAGCTTTCTTT.

This clonotype came up many times. The chain uses TRBV2 and TRBJ1-6, with 9 positions matching TRBD1. CDR3 length equals 15 residues. Germline CDR1 is SNHLY and CDR2 is FYNNEI. With V trimmed by 5 bases and J by 10 bases, 9 bases remained unmatched. The CDR3 DNA reads TGTGCCAGCAGTTTGGACAGGGGTTGGTTGTCACCCCTCCACTTT. Amino acids: CASSLDRGWLSPLHF.

This clonotype was counted ten times or more. This chain links TRBV6-2 or TRBV6-3 with TRBJ2-5; TRBD1 matches 7 bases. The CDR3 loop spans 15 amino acids. Germline V lookup: CDR1 MNHEY, CDR2 SVGEGT. With V trimmed by 3 bases and J by 5 bases, 9 bases remained unmatched. CDR3 amino acids: CASSYAARGTETQYF. The DNA for the CDR3 is TGTGCCAGCAGTTATGCAGCCAGGGGGACGGAGACCCAGTACTTC.

This clonotype was detected ten times or more. The J gene is TRBJ2-7, the V gene TRBV5-1; TRBD1 is a possible D gene (5 bases). V was trimmed by 4 bases and J by 2 bases, leaving 10 bases between them. The germline CDR1 and CDR2 sequences are SGHRS and YFSETQ. The CDR3 spans 13 residues. This CDR3 reads CASSARVPYEQYF. The CDR3 DNA reads TGCGCCAGCAGCGCCAGGGTTCCCTACGAGCAGTACTTC.

The table lists this clonotype with many counts. The J gene is TRBJ1-5, the V gene TRBV19; a weak D match, TRBD1 (6 bases). CDR1 and CDR2 from the germline V gene are LNHDA and SQIVND (reference sequence). The V gene lost 7 bases and the J gene lost 7 bases, with 17 bases spanning the gap. CDR3 length: 14 residues. CDR3 residues: CASTGQTAWQPQHF. Here the CDR3 DNA reads TGTGCCAGTACCGGACAGACGGCGTGGCAGCCCCAGCATTTT.

V usage is TRBV19 and J usage is TRBJ1-2; unclear D gene. The germline V gene has CDR1 LNHDA and CDR2 SQIVND (reference sequence). Trimming left V 3 bases short and J 5 bases short, with 16 bases between. The CDR3 contains 15 residues. DNA for the CDR3: TGTGCCAGTAGTATCCTTAACGCTTCCCCTTATGGCTACACCTTC. It encodes CASSILNASPYGYTF. Full variable domain (rest looked up from reference TRBV19 and TRBJ1-2): DGGITQSPKYLFRKEGQNVTLSCEQNLNHDAMYWYRQDPGQGLRLIYYSQIVNDFQKGDIAEGYSVSREKKESFPLTVTSAQKNPTAFYLCASSILNASPYGYTFGSGTRLTVV.

This clonotype was observed at least ten times. The V gene is TRBV4-2, the J gene TRBJ1-5; weak D call: TRBD1 (5 bases). V shed 2 bases and J shed 3 bases, with 11 bases lying between them. The V gene's germline CDR1 is LGHNA and CDR2 YNFKEQ. CDR3 size: 15 residues. The CDR3 DNA reads TGTGCCAGCAGCCAATCCGGGGGGAACAATCAGCCCCAGCATTTT. The encoded protein is CASSQSGGNNQPQHF.

This clonotype was observed a single time. One junction end disagrees with the germline gene, perhaps due to a read error. The chain carries TRBV7-3 and TRBJ1-2, with 7 bases matching TRBD1. In germline, CDR1 is SGHTA, CDR2 FQGTGA. The CDR3 runs 15 residues. CDR3 amino acids: CASSSRRGDVDGHTF. The CDR3 bases are TGTGCCAGCAGCTCTCGCAGGGGGGACGTGGATGGCCACACCTTC.

Concerning this clonotype itself: A read error may explain this, as a much larger clone is one base away. This chain uses TRBV9 with TRBJ2-1, with TRBD2 identical over 8 bases. Germline V gene data show CDR1 as SGDLS and CDR2 as YYNGEE. There are 14 residues in the CDR3. Trimming removed 7 bases from V and 8 bases from J; junction bases left unmatched: 11. Here the CDR3 reads CASAPGTRYDEQFF. Here the CDR3 DNA reads TGTGCCAGCGCCCCAGGGACTAGATACGATGAGCAGTTCTTC.

This clonotype was seen only a few times. V gene TRBV20-1 combines with J gene TRBJ2-5, with a weak D call TRBD2 (5 bases). This CDR3 has 16 amino acids. Deletions cut 1 base from V and 3 bases from J, with 18 bases between. Germline-derived CDR1 and CDR2 are DFQATT and SNEGSKA (reference sequence). The CDR3 is CSARVSTGWGKETQYF. DNA of the CDR3: TGCAGTGCTAGAGTCTCTACGGGGTGGGGAAAAGAGACCCAGTACTTC.

This clonotype occurred many times. The V gene is TRBV5-4, the J gene TRBJ1-1, with a possible D match to TRBD1 (6 bases). The CDR3 spans 14 residues. Trimming pared 4 bases from V and 3 bases from J, leaving 13 bases between. In germline, CDR1 is SGHNT, CDR2 YYREEE (reference sequence). CDR3: CASSATGLDTEAFF. The CDR3 coding sequence is TGTGCCAGCAGCGCAACAGGGCTGGACACTGAAGCTTTCTTT.

The chain carries TRBV6-1 and TRBJ2-1; the match to TRBD2 covers 14 bases. J was trimmed by 6 bases and V by 8 bases; bases with no gene match: 6. The CDR3 loop spans 15 amino acids. Looked up from germline, CDR1 is MNHNS and CDR2 is SASEGT. The CDR3 loop reads CASRGLAGGGNEQFF. CDR3 coding DNA: TGTGCCAGCCGAGGACTAGCGGGGGGCGGCAATGAGCAGTTCTTC.

This clonotype was seen ten or more times. The J gene is TRBJ2-2, the V gene TRBV6-5, with TRBD2 identical over 10 bases. V trimming: 2 bases; J trimming: 3 bases; junction bases outside the gene matches: 6. Germline assignment: CDR1 MNHEY and CDR2 SVGAGI. CDR3 length: 17 residues. The CDR3 region has the DNA TGTGCCAGCAGTTACCGAAGCGGGGGGGGTTACACCGGGGAGCTGTTTTTT. Translating it yields CASSYRSGGGYTGELFF.

The V and J genes are TRBV24-1 and TRBJ2-1; possible D gene TRBD2, 6 bases. V lost 1 base and J lost 0, with 9 bases in between. The CDR3 has 16 amino acids. Per germline, CDR1 KGHDR and CDR2 SFDVKD. The CDR3 nucleotides are TGTGCCACCAGTGATTTTCTAGCGAGCTCCTACAATGAGCAGTTCTTC. Amino acid sequence: CATSDFLASSYNEQFF.